The 21 T cell receptor beta chains presented below share a single source sample, sequenced in a study of PD-L1 blockade in urothelial cancer (dated 2017 in TCRdb). Libraries were built with the immunoSEQ multiplex PCR assay. In its TCRdb copy, this immuneACCESS table keeps in-frame sequences only and misses some clones. Where compared with another copy, unresolved V genes explain less than half of these, and the others have no known cause. The sample yields fewer than 45,000 clones; roughly 86% were counted once. Jointly, the top ten make up more than 3% of the sample. The specimen comprised PBMCs, sampled around atezolizumab (anti-PD-L1) treatment. These TCRs come from a man between 65 and 85 years old with urothelial cancer.

Only a few counts were recorded for this clone. The rearrangement links TRBV1 to TRBJ2-1; the table assigns TRBD2, which was not confirmed against the DNA. TRBV1 is a pseudogene locus. The CDR3 contains 13 residues. CDR3 sequence (DNA): TGCACCAGCAGCCAAAGCTTCTACAATGAGCAGTTCTTC. This gives the protein CTSSQSFYNEQFF.

V usage is TRBV5-1 and J usage is TRBJ2-7; the match to TRBD1 covers 7 bases. The CDR3 is 15 amino acids. The J segment lost 0 bases and the V segment lost 6 bases, leaving 9 bases of the junction unmatched. In germline, CDR1 is SGHRS, CDR2 YFSETQ. CDR3 nucleotides: TGCGCCAGCACCCTCGGGACAGTTCGCTCCTACGAGCAGTACTTC. This encodes CASTLGTVRSYEQYF. The full variable domain, rest sourced from reference TRBV5-1 and TRBJ2-7, is KAGVTQTPRYLIKTRGQQVTLSCSPISGHRSVSWYQQTPGQGLQFLFEYFSETQRNKGNFPGRFSGRQFSNSRSEMNVSTLELGDSALYLCASTLGTVRSYEQYFGPGTRLTVT.

Many counts were recorded for this clone. The V call is TRBV30, the J call TRBJ1-2; no firm D call. Germline values: CDR1 GTSNPN, CDR2 SVGIG (reference sequence). The length of the CDR3 is 14 residues. Trimming shortened V by 3 bases and J by 7 bases, and 18 bases separated the two germline ends. The CDR3 nucleotides are TGTGCCTGGAGGGGAGGCACCCACGGGAGTGGCTACACCTTC. Its protein is CAWRGGTHGSGYTF.

The chain links TRBV15 to TRBJ2-3; perhaps TRBD1 as D (6 bases). From germline, CDR1 is LNHNV and CDR2 YYDKDF (reference sequence). This CDR3 has 17 residues. V lost 0 bases to trimming and J lost 6 bases, with 19 bases between them. CDR3 DNA sequence: TGTGCCACCAGCAGAGATCTCGGGCAGGGGCCCCCGGATACGCAGTATTTT. Protein product: CATSRDLGQGPPDTQYF.

The chain links TRBV10-3 to TRBJ1-2; TRBD1 might be the D (6 bases). The CDR3 loop spans 13 amino acids. Germline V gene lookup returns CDR1 ENHRY and CDR2 SYGVKD. Trimming removed 2 bases from V and 7 bases from J, with 11 bases in between. The CDR3: CAISEPGQTGYTF. Written as DNA, the CDR3 is TGTGCCATCAGTGAGCCCGGACAGACTGGCTACACCTTC.

This sequence joins TRBV25-1 and TRBJ2-7, with 7 bases fitting TRBD1. CDR3 length: 13 amino acids. J lost 4 bases, V lost 7 bases, and 7 bases had no gene match. Germline loops: CDR1 MGHDK, CDR2 SYGVNS. CDR3 in amino acids: CASTRGTVYEQYF. The CDR3 DNA reads TGTGCCAGCACCAGAGGGACAGTTTACGAGCAGTACTTC.

The chain recombines TRBV5-4 with TRBJ2-7, with D maybe TRBD1 (6 bases). Germline CDR1 and CDR2: SGHNT and YYREEE (reference sequence). The V and J ends lost 3 bases and 5 bases respectively, with 18 bases between them. This CDR3 has 15 amino acids. The CDR3 sequence is CASSSPGNRANEQYF. CDR3 DNA: TGTGCCAGCAGCTCCCCCGGAAACAGGGCTAACGAGCAGTACTTC.

This clone was counted a few times. This chain links TRBV7-2 with TRBJ1-2; no clear D. The length of the CDR3 is 15 residues. Germline V lookup: CDR1 SGHTA, CDR2 FQGNSA. Trimming left V 5 bases short and J 0 bases short, with 13 bases between. CDR3 region: CASSGRRNTNYGYTF. The CDR3, as DNA: TGTGCCAGCAGCGGCAGGCGAAATACTAACTATGGCTACACCTTC. Based on the CDR3 plus reference TRBV7-2 and TRBJ1-2, the full variable domain is GAGVSQSPSNKVTEKGKDVELRCDPISGHTALYWYRQSLGQGLEFLIYFQGNSAPDKSGLPSDRFSAERTGGSVSTLTIQRTQQEDSAVYLCASSGRRNTNYGYTFGSGTRLTVV.

V usage is TRBV7-3 and J usage is TRBJ2-5; TRBD2 is a possible D gene (7 bases). V shed 2 bases and J shed 5 bases, with 18 bases lying between them. The CDR3 has 16 residues. Germline CDR1 SGHTA, CDR2 FQGTGA. In DNA, the CDR3 is TGTGCCAGCAGCTTACAGCCAGGGGTGCGGGGGGAGACCCAGTACTTC. This translates into CASSLQPGVRGETQYF.

V gene TRBV7-2 combines with J gene TRBJ2-3; tentatively, D is TRBD1 (5 bases). The germline V gene encodes CDR1 SGHTA and CDR2 FQGNSA. V was shortened by 2 bases and J by 5 bases, with 11 bases between the two germline ends. The CDR3 contains 14 residues. DNA for the CDR3: TGTGCCAGCAGCTTAAAGGGGCGCATAGATACGCAGTATTTT. Its translation is CASSLKGRIDTQYF. Using reference TRBV7-2 and TRBJ2-3 for the parts outside the CDR3, the full variable domain is GAGVSQSPSNKVTEKGKDVELRCDPISGHTALYWYRQSLGQGLEFLIYFQGNSAPDKSGLPSDRFSAERTGGSVSTLTIQRTQQEDSAVYLCASSLKGRIDTQYFGPGTRLTVL.

J is TRBJ1-4 and V is TRBV18; D is undetermined. The V gene lost 3 bases and the J gene lost 8 bases, with 13 bases spanning the gap. This CDR3 is built from 14 residues. Germline V gene lookup returns CDR1 KGHSH and CDR2 LQKENI. CDR3 sequence reads: CASSPVYQSEKLFF. The DNA for the CDR3 is TGTGCCAGCTCACCTGTCTACCAATCGGAAAAACTGTTTTTT.

The chain links TRBV4-1 to TRBJ1-5, with D uncertain. Germline assignment: CDR1 MGHRA and CDR2 YSYEKL. This CDR3 has 16 residues. V dropped 3 bases and J dropped 0 bases, with 12 bases sitting between them. This chain's CDR3 is CASSHLTPYSNQPQHF. The CDR3 DNA reads TGCGCCAGCAGCCACCTAACCCCATATAGCAATCAGCCCCAGCATTTT.

The V gene is TRBV20-1, the J gene TRBJ2-2; D unclear. CDR1 is DFQATT, CDR2 SNEGSKA, per germline (reference sequence). Trimming removed 3 bases from V and 7 bases from J, with 6 bases in between. This CDR3 contains 11 residues. CDR3: CSASILGELFF. Here the CDR3 DNA reads TGCAGTGCTAGCATACTCGGGGAGCTGTTTTTT.

The genes are TRBV2 and TRBJ2-5; D call uncertain. Trimming cost V 7 bases and J 12 bases, with 21 bases left between them. CDR1 is SNHLY, CDR2 FYNNEI, per germline. The CDR3 has 13 amino acids. In DNA form, the CDR3 reads TGTGCCAGCACCCTAGTTTCGAGGCAGAGCAAGTACTTC. Encoded protein: CASTLVSRQSKYF.

A single count supports this clone. The J gene is TRBJ1-5, the V gene TRBV19, with D unresolved. Germline V gene sequence: CDR1 LNHDA, CDR2 SQIVND (reference sequence). V was pared by 0 bases and J by 2 bases, with 5 bases between. The CDR3 spans 14 residues. The CDR3 DNA sequence: TGTGCCAGTAGTATAGATTCGGGCAATCAGCCCCAGCATTTT. It is translated as CASSIDSGNQPQHF.

The chain uses TRBV6-1 and TRBJ1-2; D is perhaps TRBD1 (5 bases). CDR3 length: 16 residues. The V end lost 3 bases, the J end lost 1 base, and 15 bases lay between the germline ends. Germline CDR1 and CDR2: MNHNS and SASEGT. The CDR3 DNA follows: TGTGCCAGCAGTGACCGGGGAGGGGTCTTTAACTATGGCTACACCTTC. Protein: CASSDRGGVFNYGYTF.

This clone has just one count. The chain combines TRBV9 with TRBJ2-1; 9 nucleotides agree with TRBD2. CDR1 SGDLS and CDR2 YYNGEE come from the germline V gene. This CDR3 comprises 16 residues. V lost 3 bases, J lost 11 bases, and 15 bases stayed unmatched. CDR3 region: CASSARHSGRAVKQFF. DNA for the CDR3: TGTGCCAGCAGCGCCCGCCATAGCGGGAGAGCAGTGAAGCAGTTCTTC.

The chain uses TRBV5-1 and TRBJ1-1; TRBD1 might be the D (5 bases). Germline values: CDR1 SGHRS, CDR2 YFSETQ. CDR3 length equals 16 residues. With 1 base removed from V and 1 base from J, the gap between germline ends came to 14 bases. For the CDR3, the DNA is TGCGCCAGCAGCTTGCGCGGGGGTCTGGGGAACACTGAAGCTTTCTTT. Protein product: CASSLRGGLGNTEAFF.

This clone was counted a single time. V and J are TRBV10-2 and TRBJ2-7; 12 bases map to TRBD2. V lost 9 bases, J lost 3 bases, and 6 bases stayed unmatched. The CDR3 has 14 amino acids. Germline assignment: CDR1 WSHSY and CDR2 SAAADI. The CDR3 DNA follows: TGCGCCAGTCGACTAGCGGGGGCCCACTACGAGCAGTACTTC. Translation gives CASRLAGAHYEQYF.

V usage is TRBV12-5 and J usage is TRBJ2-2; D is uncertain. Trimming shortened V by 6 bases and J by 4 bases, and 9 bases separated the two germline ends. CDR1 and CDR2 from the germline V gene are LGHNT and FRNRAP. There are 13 residues in the CDR3. Here the CDR3 DNA reads TGTGCTAGTGGCCTCTCGGGCACCGGGGAGCTGTTTTTT. Translation gives CASGLSGTGELFF.

In its sample, this clone was seen once. V and J are TRBV5-5 and TRBJ1-4; D call uncertain. There are 14 residues in the CDR3. Between the trimmed V and J ends, which lost 1 base and 3 bases, there was a span of 7 bases. The germline V gene has CDR1 SGHKS and CDR2 YYEKEE (reference sequence). CDR3 sequence (DNA): TGTGCCAGCAGCTTGTACAGAGCTAATGAAAAACTGTTTTTT. Translation gives CASSLYRANEKLFF.